These 5 T cell receptor beta chains were sequenced from one sample in a study of regulatory T cells in long-lasting Graves disease. To make TCR beta libraries, researchers used iRepertoire HTBI primers and Arm-PCR of CDR3 regions. In TCRdb, the multiplex PCR reads were re-called with MiXCR into one record per CDR3 protein. Among a few hundred thousand distinct CDR3 sequences listed, 21% were seen once. The sample's time point: persistent/refractory GD, antithyroid drugs over 5 years with positive TRAb. RNA extracted from PBMCs served as the sequencing template. The sample here was peripheral blood mononuclear cells (PBMCs), taken when the disease was refractory, from a patient treated with antithyroid drugs. The receptors were sampled from a female donor with Graves disease.

This clonotype has a handful of counts. The rearrangement joins TRBV5-1 to TRBJ2-7, with TRBD1 matching 11 bases. The V gene's germline CDR1 is SGHRS and CDR2 YFSETQ. V gave up 2 bases and J gave up 4 bases; unmatched junction bases: 5. The CDR3 runs 15 residues. The CDR3 spells CASSLTGQGVYEQYF. CDR3 in DNA: TGCGCCAGCAGCTTAACGGGACAGGGGGTATACGAGCAGTACTTC.

This clonotype was counted many times. V usage is TRBV2 and J usage is TRBJ2-7, with D tentatively TRBD1 (6 bases). The V gene's germline CDR1 is SNHLY and CDR2 FYNNEI. This CDR3 spans 13 amino acids. Deletions cut 0 bases from V and 8 bases from J, with 11 bases between. CDR3: CASSEAGQSKQYF. As DNA, the CDR3 is TGTGCCAGCAGTGAAGCGGGACAAAGTAAGCAGTACTTC.

This clonotype has a count of ten or more. V gene TRBV28 combines with J gene TRBJ2-2; D gene uncertain. Deletions cut 10 bases from V and 2 bases from J, with 17 bases between. Germline V gene lookup returns CDR1 MDHEN and CDR2 SYDVKM. CDR3 length: 15 residues. CDR3 region: CATSLGTINTGELFF. In DNA form, the CDR3 reads TGTGCCACCAGCCTCGGAACAATTAACACCGGGGAGCTGTTTTTT.

CDR3 coding DNA: TGTGCCAGCGAAAAGCGGGAGCGCGGCACAGATACGCAGTATTTT. Its protein is CASEKRERGTDTQYF. V usage is TRBV12-3 or TRBV12-4 and J usage is TRBJ2-3; 8 nucleotides line up with TRBD2. J lost 1 base, V lost 8 bases, and 8 bases had no gene match. The CDR3 loop spans 15 amino acids.

The rearrangement uses TRBV5-1 and TRBJ2-7; 9 nucleotides match TRBD2. This CDR3 spans 16 amino acids. The junction had 9 bases not matched to a gene; V was cut back by 0 bases and J by 5 bases. The germline V gene encodes CDR1 SGHRS and CDR2 YFSETQ. CDR3 nucleotides: TGCGCCAGCAGCTTGGGGCTAGCGGGAACCCCGGACGAGCAGTACTTC. As protein: CASSLGLAGTPDEQYF.